The entry below gives a single TCR beta chain sequence along with its context. The data originate from a study of cytomegalovirus exposure and HLA in healthy donors. Study-wide context: Samples from HLA-typed donors yielded about 85 million unique TCRs in an early data release.

V lost 4 bases to trimming and J lost 5 bases; unmatched junction nucleotides: 2. The CDR3 contains 13 residues. CDR1 is SNHLY and CDR2 is FYNNEI in the germline V gene. Primers for the PCR totalled 60 Vbeta and 13 Jbeta. Produced via immunoSEQ multiplex PCR; TCRdb's table is partial and in-frame only. The data contain approximately 130,000 clones, roughly four fifths of them singletons. This TCR was sampled from a girl aged 2-10 years in good health and CMV-seronegative. The sequencing sample was made of PBMCs. The chain couples TRBV2 to TRBJ2-3; 8 positions agree with TRBD1. This CDR3 is CASSVTGVDTQYF. The CDR3 DNA reads as TGTGCCAGCAGTGTGACAGGGGTAGATACGCAGTATTTT.